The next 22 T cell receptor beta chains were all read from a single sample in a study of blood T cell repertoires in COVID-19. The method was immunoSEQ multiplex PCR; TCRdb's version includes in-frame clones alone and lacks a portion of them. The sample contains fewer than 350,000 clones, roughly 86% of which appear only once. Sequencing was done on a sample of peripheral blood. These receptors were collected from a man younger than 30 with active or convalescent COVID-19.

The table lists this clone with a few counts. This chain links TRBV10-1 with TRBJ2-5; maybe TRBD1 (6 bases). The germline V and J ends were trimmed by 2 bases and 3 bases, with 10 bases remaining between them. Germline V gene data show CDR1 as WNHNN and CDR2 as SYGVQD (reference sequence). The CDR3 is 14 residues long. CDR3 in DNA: TGCGCCAGCAGTGAGGGGTCAGGGGAAGAGACCCAGTACTTC. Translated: CASSEGSGEETQYF.

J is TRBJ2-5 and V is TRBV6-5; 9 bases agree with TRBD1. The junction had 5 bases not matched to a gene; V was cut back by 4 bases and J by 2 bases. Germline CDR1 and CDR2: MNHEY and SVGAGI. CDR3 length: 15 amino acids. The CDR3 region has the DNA TGTGCCAGCAGTTCCGGGACAGGGACTCAAGAGACCCAGTACTTC. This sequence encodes CASSSGTGTQETQYF.

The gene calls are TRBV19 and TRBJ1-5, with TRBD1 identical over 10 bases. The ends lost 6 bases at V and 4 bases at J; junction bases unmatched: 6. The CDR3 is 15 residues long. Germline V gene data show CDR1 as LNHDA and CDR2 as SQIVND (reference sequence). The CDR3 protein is CASRTGGFQNQPQHF. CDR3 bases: TGTGCCAGTAGGACAGGGGGCTTCCAAAATCAGCCCCAGCATTTT. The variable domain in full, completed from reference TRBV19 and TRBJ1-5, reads DGGITQSPKYLFRKEGQNVTLSCEQNLNHDAMYWYRQDPGQGLRLIYYSQIVNDFQKGDIAEGYSVSREKKESFPLTVTSAQKNPTAFYLCASRTGGFQNQPQHFGDGTRLSIL.

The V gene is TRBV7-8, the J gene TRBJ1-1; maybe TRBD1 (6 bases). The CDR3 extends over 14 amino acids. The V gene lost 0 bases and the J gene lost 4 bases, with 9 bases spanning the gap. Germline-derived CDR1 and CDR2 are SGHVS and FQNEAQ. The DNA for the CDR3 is TGTGCCAGCAGCTTAGCGGTCAGGGGCACTGAAGCTTTCTTT. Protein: CASSLAVRGTEAFF.

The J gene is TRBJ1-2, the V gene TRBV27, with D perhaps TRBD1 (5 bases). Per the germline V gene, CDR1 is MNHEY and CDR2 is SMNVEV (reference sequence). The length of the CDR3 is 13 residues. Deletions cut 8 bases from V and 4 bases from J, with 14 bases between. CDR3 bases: TGTGCCAGCCGAGGAGGGGCGATCTATGGCTACACCTTC. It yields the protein CASRGGAIYGYTF.

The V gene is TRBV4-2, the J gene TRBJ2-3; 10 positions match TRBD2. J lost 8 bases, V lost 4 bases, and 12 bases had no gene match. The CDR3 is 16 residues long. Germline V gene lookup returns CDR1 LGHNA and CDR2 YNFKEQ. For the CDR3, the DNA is TGTGCCAGCAGCCCAAGTACAGCGGGGGGGCCGGGTACGCAGTATTTT. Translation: CASSPSTAGGPGTQYF.

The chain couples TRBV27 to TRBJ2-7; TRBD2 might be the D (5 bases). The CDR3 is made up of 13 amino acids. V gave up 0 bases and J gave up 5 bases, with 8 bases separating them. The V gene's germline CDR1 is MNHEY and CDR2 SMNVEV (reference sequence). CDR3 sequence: CASSLSSGNEQYF. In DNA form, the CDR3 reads TGTGCCAGCAGTTTATCTTCGGGAAACGAGCAGTACTTC.

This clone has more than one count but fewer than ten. The CDR3 bases are TGTGCCAGCTCACCGGGACAGAGCTCTGGAAACACCATATATTTT. Encoded protein: CASSPGQSSGNTIYF. The chain employs TRBV18 and TRBJ1-3, with TRBD1 identical over 7 bases. The germline V gene encodes CDR1 KGHSH and CDR2 LQKENI. V shed 3 bases, J shed 0 bases, and the junction held 2 bases outside the gene matches. This CDR3 comprises 15 residues.

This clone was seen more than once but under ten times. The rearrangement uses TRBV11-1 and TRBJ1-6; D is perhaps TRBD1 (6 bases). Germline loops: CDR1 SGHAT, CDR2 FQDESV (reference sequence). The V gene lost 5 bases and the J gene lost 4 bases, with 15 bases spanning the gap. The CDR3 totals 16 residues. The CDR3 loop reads CASSTAGTTYNSPLHF. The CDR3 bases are TGTGCCAGCAGCACAGCCGGGACAACGTATAATTCACCCCTCCACTTT.

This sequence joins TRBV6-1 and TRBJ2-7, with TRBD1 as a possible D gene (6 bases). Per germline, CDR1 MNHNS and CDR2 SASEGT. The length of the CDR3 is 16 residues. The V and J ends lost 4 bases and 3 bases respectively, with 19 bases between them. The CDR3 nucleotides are TGTGCCAGCAGTGGGCTCTTCCAGGGGCAGGGCTACGAGCAGTACTTC. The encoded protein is CASSGLFQGQGYEQYF.

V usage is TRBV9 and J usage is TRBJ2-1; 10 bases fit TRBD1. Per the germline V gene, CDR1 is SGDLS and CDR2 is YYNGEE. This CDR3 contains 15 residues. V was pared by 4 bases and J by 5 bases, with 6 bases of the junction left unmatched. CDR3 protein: CASSFPGQGNNEQFF. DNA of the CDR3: TGTGCCAGCAGCTTCCCGGGACAGGGGAACAATGAGCAGTTCTTC.

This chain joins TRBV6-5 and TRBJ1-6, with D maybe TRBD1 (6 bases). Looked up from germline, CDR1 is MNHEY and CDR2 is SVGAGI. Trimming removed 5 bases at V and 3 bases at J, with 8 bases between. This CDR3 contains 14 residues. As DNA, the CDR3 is TGTGCCAGCAGTAGGGACATCTATAATTCACCCCTCCACTTT. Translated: CASSRDIYNSPLHF.

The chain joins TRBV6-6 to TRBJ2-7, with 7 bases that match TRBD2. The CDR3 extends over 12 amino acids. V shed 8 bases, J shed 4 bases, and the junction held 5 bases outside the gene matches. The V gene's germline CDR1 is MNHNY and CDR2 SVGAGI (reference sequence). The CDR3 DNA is TGTGCCAGCGGGACTACAGGATACGAGCAGTACTTC. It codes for CASGTTGYEQYF.

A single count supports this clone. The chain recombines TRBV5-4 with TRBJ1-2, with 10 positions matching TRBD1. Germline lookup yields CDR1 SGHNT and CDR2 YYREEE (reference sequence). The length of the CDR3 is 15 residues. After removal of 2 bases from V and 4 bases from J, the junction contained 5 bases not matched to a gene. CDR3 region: CASSLDRGLGYGYTF. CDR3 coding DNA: TGTGCCAGCAGCTTAGACAGGGGGCTAGGCTATGGCTACACCTTC.

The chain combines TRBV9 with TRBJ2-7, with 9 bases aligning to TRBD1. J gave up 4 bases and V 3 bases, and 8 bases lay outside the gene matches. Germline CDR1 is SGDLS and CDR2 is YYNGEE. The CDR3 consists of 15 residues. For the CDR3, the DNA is TGTGCCAGCAGCGGCGAGGACAGGGGTTCATACGAGCAGTACTTC. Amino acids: CASSGEDRGSYEQYF.

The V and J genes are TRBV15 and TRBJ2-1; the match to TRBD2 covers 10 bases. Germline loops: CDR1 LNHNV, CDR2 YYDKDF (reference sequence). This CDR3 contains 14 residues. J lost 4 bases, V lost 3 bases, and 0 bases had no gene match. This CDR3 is CATSRTSGYNEQFF. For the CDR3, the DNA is TGTGCCACCAGCAGGACTAGCGGGTACAATGAGCAGTTCTTC.

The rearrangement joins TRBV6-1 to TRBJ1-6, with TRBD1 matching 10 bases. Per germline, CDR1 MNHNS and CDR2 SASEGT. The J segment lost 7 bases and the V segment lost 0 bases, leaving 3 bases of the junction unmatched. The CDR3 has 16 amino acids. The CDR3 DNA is TGTGCCAGCAGTGAAGCCCCGGGACAGGGGAATTCACCCCTCCACTTT. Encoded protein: CASSEAPGQGNSPLHF.

The CDR3 DNA follows: TGTGCCACCACCCCAAACTCTGGAAACACCATATATTTT. Translating gives CATTPNSGNTIYF. This chain links TRBV15 with TRBJ1-3; D remains ambiguous. Per germline, CDR1 LNHNV and CDR2 YYDKDF (reference sequence). This CDR3 has 13 residues. Trimming left V 7 bases short and J 0 bases short, with 7 bases between.

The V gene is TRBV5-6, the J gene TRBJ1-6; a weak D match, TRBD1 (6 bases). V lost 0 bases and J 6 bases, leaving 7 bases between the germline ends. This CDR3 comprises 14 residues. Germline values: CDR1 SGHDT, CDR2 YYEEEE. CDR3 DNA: TGTGCCAGCAGCTTGGGACAGGCTAATTCACCCCTCCACTTT. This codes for CASSLGQANSPLHF.

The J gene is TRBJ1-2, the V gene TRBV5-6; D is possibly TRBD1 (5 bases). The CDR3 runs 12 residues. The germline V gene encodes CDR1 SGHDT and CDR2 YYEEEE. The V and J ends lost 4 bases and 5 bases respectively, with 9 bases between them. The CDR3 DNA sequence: TGTGCCAGCAGCCAACGACAGTATGGCTACACCTTC. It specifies CASSQRQYGYTF.

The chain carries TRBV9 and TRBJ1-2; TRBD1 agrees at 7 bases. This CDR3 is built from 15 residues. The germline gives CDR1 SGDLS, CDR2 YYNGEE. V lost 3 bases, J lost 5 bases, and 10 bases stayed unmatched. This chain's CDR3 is CASSEQGGASYGYTF. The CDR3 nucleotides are TGTGCCAGCAGCGAACAAGGGGGCGCTAGTTATGGCTACACCTTC.

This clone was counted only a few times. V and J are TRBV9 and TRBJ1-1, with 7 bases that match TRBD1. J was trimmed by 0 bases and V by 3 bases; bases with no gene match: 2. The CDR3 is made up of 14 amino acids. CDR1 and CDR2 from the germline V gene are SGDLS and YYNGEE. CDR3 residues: CASSGDSLNTEAFF. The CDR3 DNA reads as TGTGCCAGCAGCGGGGACAGTCTGAACACTGAAGCTTTCTTT.